This is a list of T cell receptor beta chains from one sample in a study of patients and donors after allogeneic stem cell transplantation. TCRdb recomputed calls from the RT-PCR reads with MiXCR, one row per CDR3 protein. The data hold about a million distinct CDR3 sequences, with roughly 18% observed a single time. The specimen was blood, either unsorted or a sorted T cell fraction (not recorded which). Receptor source: a human donor who was either an allogeneic HSCT recipient or a stem cell or donor lymphocyte infusion donor (not recorded which). It is not recorded whose cells these are; they may come from a transplant donor. CDR3s include the opening cysteine and the closing phenylalanine or tryptophan. Fields, in order: CDR3 DNA, CDR3 protein, D gene, J gene, V gene, clone size. A D gene is named only where the DNA matches it firmly. Only some rows state a clone size, as once, few, many or a class for expanded clones.

DNA: TGCGCCAGCAGCTTGGGGCTGATCGGGGTCCGAGCCGATAACTATGGCTACACCTTC
CDR3: CASSLGLIGVRADNYGYTF
D: .
J: TRBJ1-2
V: TRBV5-1
size: .

DNA: TGTGCCAGGACGAGCCTTTTGAACACTGAAGCTTTCTTT
CDR3: CARTSLLNTEAFF
D: .
J: TRBJ1-1
V: TRBV7-9
size: few

DNA: TGTGCCTGGAGTGCCTCATCGACGGTCATGAACACTGAAGCTTTCTTT
CDR3: CAWSASSTVMNTEAFF
D: .
J: TRBJ1-1
V: TRBV30
size: few

DNA: TGCGCCAGCAGCTTGCTCTCGACAGGGGCGAACACTGAAGCTTTCTTT
CDR3: CASSLLSTGANTEAFF
D: TRBD1
J: TRBJ1-1
V: TRBV5-1
size: .

DNA: TGCAGCGTTGGCTGGAGGGGGAAGCATTTT
CDR3: CSVGWRGKHF
D: .
J: TRBJ2-3
V: TRBV29-1
size: few

DNA: TGTGCCAGCAGTTTAATGGGGGTGGGCCAAGAGACCCAGTACTTC
CDR3: CASSLMGVGQETQYF
D: .
J: TRBJ2-5
V: TRBV12-3/TRBV12-4
size: many

DNA: TGTGCCAGCCGCCCAGGGGGGGCGAGGAATACTGAAGCTTTCTTT
CDR3: CASRPGGARNTEAFF
D: TRBD1
J: TRBJ1-1
V: TRBV6-2/TRBV6-3
size: .

DNA: TGCGCCAGCAGCTTGGATAGGACAGGGGGTCCCTACGAGCAGTACTTC
CDR3: CASSLDRTGGPYEQYF
D: TRBD1
J: TRBJ2-7
V: TRBV5-1
size: many

DNA: TGCGCCAGCAGCCAAAGCTTGGGGACCTACGAGCAGTACTTC
CDR3: CASSQSLGTYEQYF
D: .
J: TRBJ2-7
V: TRBV4-1
size: few

DNA: TGTGCCAGCAGCTCCCACGTCATCATGACCCCTGAGCAGTTCTTC
CDR3: CASSSHVIMTPEQFF
D: .
J: TRBJ2-1
V: TRBV7-8
size: .

DNA: TGTGCCAGCCGGGGACTGGAGTTGACCGGGGAGCTGTTTTTT
CDR3: CASRGLELTGELFF
D: .
J: TRBJ2-2
V: TRBV2
size: .

DNA: TGCGCCAGCAGCCGGGGGACTCAGGTTTTCGGAAACACCATATATTTT
CDR3: CASSRGTQVFGNTIYF
D: .
J: TRBJ1-3
V: TRBV5-1
size: .

DNA: TGTGCCAGCAGTACACCCCCTCACAGGGGTTCCGAGCAGTCCTTC
CDR3: CASSTPPHRGSEQSF
D: TRBD1
J: TRBJ2-7
V: TRBV12-3/TRBV12-4
size: .

DNA: TGCAGTGCAGTAAGGTTGGGGAAAGGGACCCAGTACTTC
CDR3: CSAVRLGKGTQYF
D: .
J: TRBJ2-5
V: TRBV20-1
size: few

DNA: TGTGCCAGCAGCATTCGGGCCCTTGGGACTGAGCAGTTCTTC
CDR3: CASSIRALGTEQFF
D: .
J: TRBJ2-1
V: TRBV11-2
size: many

DNA: TGTGCCAGCAGTTACAACATCGAGCAGTACTTC
CDR3: CASSYNIEQYF
D: .
J: TRBJ2-7
V: TRBV6-6
size: .

DNA: TGCGCCAGCAGCTTGGAGACTAGCGGGGGGGCCGCAAACATTCAGTACTTC
CDR3: CASSLETSGGAANIQYF
D: TRBD2
J: TRBJ2-4
V: TRBV5-1
size: few

DNA: TGTGCCAGCAGTTACTCATTAAGAAGTCAAGAGACCCAGTACTTC
CDR3: CASSYSLRSQETQYF
D: .
J: TRBJ2-5
V: TRBV6-2/TRBV6-3
size: few

DNA: TGTGCCAGCAGTCCTCGGACTAGCGCTAGCACAGATACGCAGTATTTT
CDR3: CASSPRTSASTDTQYF
D: TRBD2
J: TRBJ2-3
V: TRBV6-2/TRBV6-3
size: few

DNA: TGCAGTGCTAGAGACTCGGGGGGGTCGTACGAGCAGTACTTC
CDR3: CSARDSGGSYEQYF
D: TRBD2
J: TRBJ2-7
V: TRBV20-1
size: once

DNA: TGTGCCATCAGCCCTTACACAGATACGCAGTATTTT
CDR3: CAISPYTDTQYF
D: .
J: TRBJ2-3
V: TRBV10-3
size: .

DNA: TGTGCCAGCAGGGCCGGGAATGAGCAGTTCTTC
CDR3: CASRAGNEQFF
D: .
J: TRBJ2-1
V: TRBV7-3
size: many

DNA: TGTGCCAGCAGTACACTAGCGGGAGAAATCACAGATACGCAGTATTTT
CDR3: CASSTLAGEITDTQYF
D: TRBD2
J: TRBJ2-3
V: TRBV6-1
size: .

DNA: TGTGCCAAATGCGACCCCTCTGGGGCCAACGTCCTGACTTTC
CDR3: CAKCDPSGANVLTF
D: .
J: TRBJ2-6
V: TRBV6-1
size: .

DNA: TGTGCCAGCAGTTACCTAGGACAGGCCGGAGCTTTCTTT
CDR3: CASSYLGQAGAFF
D: TRBD1
J: TRBJ1-1
V: TRBV6-6
size: few

DNA: TGTGCCAGCAGTTTGACCCCTACCAGCACTGAAGCTTTCTTT
CDR3: CASSLTPTSTEAFF
D: .
J: TRBJ1-1
V: TRBV12-3/TRBV12-4
size: .

DNA: TGTGCCTGGGGGGTCTATGAGCAGTTCTTC
CDR3: CAWGVYEQFF
D: .
J: TRBJ2-1
V: TRBV30
size: .

DNA: TGTGCCAGCAGCCCCCTCGGGACAGAGTCCTCCTACAATGAGCAGTTCTTC
CDR3: CASSPLGTESSYNEQFF
D: TRBD1
J: TRBJ2-1
V: TRBV7-9
size: .

DNA: TGTGCCAGCAGTTGGACTAGGAATGAGCAGTACTTC
CDR3: CASSWTRNEQYF
D: TRBD2
J: TRBJ2-7
V: TRBV12-3/TRBV12-4
size: few

DNA: TGTGCCAGCATGGACACGAACACCGGGGAGCTGTTTTTT
CDR3: CASMDTNTGELFF
D: .
J: TRBJ2-2
V: TRBV6-1
size: .